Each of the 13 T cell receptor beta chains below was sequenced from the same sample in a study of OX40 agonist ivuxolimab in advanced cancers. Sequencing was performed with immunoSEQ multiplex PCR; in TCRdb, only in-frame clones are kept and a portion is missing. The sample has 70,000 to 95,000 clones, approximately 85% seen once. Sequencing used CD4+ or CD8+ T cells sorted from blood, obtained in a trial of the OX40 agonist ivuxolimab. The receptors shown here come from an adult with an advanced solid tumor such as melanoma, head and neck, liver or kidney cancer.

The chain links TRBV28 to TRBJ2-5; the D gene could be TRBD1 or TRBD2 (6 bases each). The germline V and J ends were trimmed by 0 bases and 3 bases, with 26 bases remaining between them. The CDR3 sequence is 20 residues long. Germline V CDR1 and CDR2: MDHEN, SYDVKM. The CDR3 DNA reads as TGTGCCAGCAGTTTATGGGGTCGGTGGGGATCGGGGGCGGGCGAAGAGACCCAGTACTTC. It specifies CASSLWGRWGSGAGEETQYF.

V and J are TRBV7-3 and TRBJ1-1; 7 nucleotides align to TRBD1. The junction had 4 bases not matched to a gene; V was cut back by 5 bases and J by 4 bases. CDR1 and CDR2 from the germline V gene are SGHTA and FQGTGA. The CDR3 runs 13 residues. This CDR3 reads CASSQGQSTEAFF. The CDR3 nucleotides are TGTGCCAGCAGCCAGGGACAGAGCACTGAAGCTTTCTTT.

The CDR3 nucleotides are TGTGCCAGCAGCTTAAACTTCGGCTACGAGCAGTACTTC. Amino acids: CASSLNFGYEQYF. The V gene is TRBV7-3, the J gene TRBJ2-7; no clear D. V lost 1 base to trimming and J lost 3 bases, with 7 bases between them. The CDR3 contains 13 residues. Per the germline V gene, CDR1 is SGHTA and CDR2 is FQGTGA.

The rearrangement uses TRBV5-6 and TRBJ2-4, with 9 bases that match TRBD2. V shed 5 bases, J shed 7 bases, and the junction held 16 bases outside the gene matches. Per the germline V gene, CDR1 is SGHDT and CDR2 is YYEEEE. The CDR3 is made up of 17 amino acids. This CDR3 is CASSLGRLAGADNIQYF. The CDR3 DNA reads TGTGCCAGCAGTCTGGGGCGATTAGCGGGAGCGGATAACATTCAGTACTTC. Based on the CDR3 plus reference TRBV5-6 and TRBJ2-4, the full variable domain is DAGVTQSPTHLIKTRGQQVTLRCSPKSGHDTVSWYQQALGQGPQFIFQYYEEEERQRGNFPDRFSGHQFPNYSSELNVNALLLGDSALYLCASSLGRLAGADNIQYFGAGTRLSVL.

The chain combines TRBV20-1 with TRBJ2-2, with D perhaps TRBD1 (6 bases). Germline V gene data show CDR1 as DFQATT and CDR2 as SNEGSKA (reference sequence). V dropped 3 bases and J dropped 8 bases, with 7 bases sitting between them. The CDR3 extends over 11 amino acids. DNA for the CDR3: TGCAGTGCTAGTAGGGGGGGGGAGCTGTTTTTT. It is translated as CSASRGGELFF.

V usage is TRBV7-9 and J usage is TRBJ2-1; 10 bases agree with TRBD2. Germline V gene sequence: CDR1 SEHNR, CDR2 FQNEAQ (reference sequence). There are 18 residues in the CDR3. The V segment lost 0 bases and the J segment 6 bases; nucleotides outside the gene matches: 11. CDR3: CASSLAFGAGGPGNEQFF. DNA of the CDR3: TGTGCCAGCAGCTTAGCCTTTGGAGCGGGAGGGCCAGGCAATGAGCAGTTCTTC. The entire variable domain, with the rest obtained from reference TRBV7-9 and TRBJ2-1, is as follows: DTGVSQNPRHKITKRGQNVTFRCDPISEHNRLYWYRQTLGQGPEFLTYFQNEAQLEKSRLLSDRFSAERPKGSFSTLEIQRTEQGDSAMYLCASSLAFGAGGPGNEQFFGPGTRLTVL.

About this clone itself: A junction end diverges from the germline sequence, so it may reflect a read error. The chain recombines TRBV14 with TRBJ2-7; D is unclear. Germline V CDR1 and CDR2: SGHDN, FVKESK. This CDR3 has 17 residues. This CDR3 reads CAGSQDRSPLPSYEQYF. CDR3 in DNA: TGTGCCGGCAGCCAAGATAGGTCCCCCCTCCCTTCCTACGAGCAGTACTTC.

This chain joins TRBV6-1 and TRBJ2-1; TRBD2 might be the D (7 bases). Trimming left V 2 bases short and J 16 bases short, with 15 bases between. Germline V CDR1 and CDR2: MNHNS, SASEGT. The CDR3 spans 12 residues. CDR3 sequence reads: CASSEWRGRRFF. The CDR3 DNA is TGTGCCAGCAGTGAATGGCGGGGGCGCCGTTTCTTC.

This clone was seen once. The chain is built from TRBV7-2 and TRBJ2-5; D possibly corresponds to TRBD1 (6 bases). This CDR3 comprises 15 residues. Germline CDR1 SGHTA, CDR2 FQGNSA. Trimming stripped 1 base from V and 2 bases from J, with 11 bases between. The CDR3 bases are TGTGCCAGCAGCTTAGGATCCAGGGGTCAAGAGACCCAGTACTTC. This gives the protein CASSLGSRGQETQYF.

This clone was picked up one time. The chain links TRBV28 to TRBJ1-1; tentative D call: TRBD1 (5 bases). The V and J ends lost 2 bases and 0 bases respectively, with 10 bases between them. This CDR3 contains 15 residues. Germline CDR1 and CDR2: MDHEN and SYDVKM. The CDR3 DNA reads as TGTGCCAGCAGTTTAGGCGGGGCGTTGAACACTGAAGCTTTCTTT. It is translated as CASSLGGALNTEAFF.

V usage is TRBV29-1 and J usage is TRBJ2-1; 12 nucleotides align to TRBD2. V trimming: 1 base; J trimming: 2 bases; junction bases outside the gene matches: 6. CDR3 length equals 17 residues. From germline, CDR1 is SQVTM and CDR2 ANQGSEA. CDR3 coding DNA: TGCAGCGTTGAAGGTCTAGCGGGAGGGTCTGCCTACAATGAGCAGTTCTTC. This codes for CSVEGLAGGSAYNEQFF.

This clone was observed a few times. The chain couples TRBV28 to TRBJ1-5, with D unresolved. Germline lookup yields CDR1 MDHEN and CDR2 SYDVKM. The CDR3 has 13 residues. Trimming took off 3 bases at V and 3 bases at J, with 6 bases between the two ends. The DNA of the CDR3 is TGTGCCAGCAGTTTCAGCCTCAATCAGCCCCAGCATTTT. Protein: CASSFSLNQPQHF.

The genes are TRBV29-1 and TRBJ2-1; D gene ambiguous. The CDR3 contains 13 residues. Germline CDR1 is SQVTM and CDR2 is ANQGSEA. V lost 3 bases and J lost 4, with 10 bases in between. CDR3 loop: CSVERQDYNEQFF. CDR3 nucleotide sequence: TGCAGCGTTGAGCGACAAGATTACAATGAGCAGTTCTTC.